The present entry profiles one TCR beta chain with its context. The source of the sample is a study of blood T cell repertoires in COVID-19. Study summary: Sites in the United States, Italy and Spain provided acute and convalescent COVID-19 samples. PBMCs, B-cell-depleted T cells, or T cells were the source of the cDNA or gDNA that made up the material.

Authors' methods: Reference gene primer amplification gave estimated nucleated cell counts. TCRdb keeps only in-frame clones here, not all; method: immunoSEQ multiplex PCR. For V, J and clone size, that table is used; D and trimming come from the DNA. Of around 72,000 clones listed, 82% were seen once; the top ten hold over 15%. The V gene's germline CDR1 is GTSNPN and CDR2 SVGIG (reference sequence). CDR3 length: 15 amino acids. V shed 3 bases, J shed 4 bases, and the junction held 8 bases outside the gene matches. The sequenced sample was peripheral blood. The chain joins TRBV30 to TRBJ2-7; 11 bases agree with TRBD1. The source of this sequence is a human donor in a cohort sampled during active COVID-19. The CDR3 is CAWSRTGGLGYEQYF. CDR3 nucleotides: TGTGCCTGGAGCAGGACAGGGGGCTTGGGGTACGAGCAGTACTTC.